This T cell receptor (beta chain) was sequenced for a study of blood T cell repertoires in COVID-19 (dated by TCRdb to the early 2020s). Study-wide context: Collaborator samples came from the United States, Italy and Spain and covered acute and convalescent phases of COVID-19. The prospective study material was composed of cDNA or gDNA derived from T cells, B-cell-depleted T cells, or PBMCs. Subjects who had been exposed to COVID-19, were actively infected with it, or had recovered from it provided the deeply sampled blood TCRbeta repertoires that made up the dataset. A freely available public database, intended as a resource for researchers studying the immune response to SARS-CoV-2, is where the repertoires were released. The samples were drawn from the first 160 participants of the ongoing ImmuneRACE study and from over 950 subjects provided by 6 global collaborators. Sample metadata almost always included a de-identified subject ID, COVID-19 status, age in years and sex. HLA class I and class II types, where available, came from metadata supplied by the sample provider rather than from assay-based typing. Overall study outcomes, separate from this receptor: Clinical and demographic metadata were provided uncurated, with the amount varying by source and participant.

The immunoSEQ Assay, a bias-controlled multiplex PCR, was used to amplify TCRbeta CDR3 regions from genomic DNA. As for the original processing: The number of nucleated cells in each sample was estimated by amplification of reference gene primers within the assay. To quantify the absolute abundance of each unique TCRbeta CDR3 rearrangement, sequence reads were collapsed and filtered. Productive Simpson clonality was computed per sample as the square root of Simpson's diversity index over productive rearrangements. The immuneACCESS repertoire file appears here via TCRdb, limited to in-frame rearrangements. These files lack a portion of the clones; in checked studies, under half of the deficit traces to unresolved V genes, and the cause of the others is not known. That table supplies the V and J calls and clone size; D and trimming were determined from the DNA. The sample contains 100,000 to 130,000 clones, about four fifths of them found a single time. The top ten constitute about 4% of the sample.

Whole blood was collected in K2EDTA tubes by collaborating institutions according to the institutions' own protocols. For TCRbeta analysis, collaborator samples were shipped as frozen whole blood, as isolated PBMCs, or as DNA extracted from either sample type. In regard to this clone: No antigen is known for it. No much larger clone exists at a distance of one base, and base qualities are not known.

A distance of 10 bases separates the germline ends of V and J, which lose 7 bases and 4 bases respectively. CDR1 and CDR2, per the germline V gene, are SQVTM and ANQGSEA. Counted from cysteine to phenylalanine, this CDR3 has 11 amino acids. The CDR3 DNA has 33 bases and is translated from base 1. The clonotype comes from a woman between 70 and 85 years old with acute or convalescent COVID-19. The chain is assembled from TRBV29-1 and TRBJ1-1; the D gene is not confidently resolved. Sequencing was performed on peripheral blood. The CDR3 protein sequence reads: CSASPGTEAFF. The sequenced DNA: TGCAGCGCCTCCCCGGGCACTGAAGCTTTCTTT.